This T cell receptor beta chain is drawn from a study of patients and donors after allogeneic stem cell transplantation. TCRdb re-called the RT-PCR reads through MiXCR, storing one row per CDR3 protein. Altogether 920,000 or so distinct CDR3 sequences are present, 15% to 20% being singletons, with the ten largest covering 5% to 6.5%. Germline CDR1 is SGHRS and CDR2 is YFSETQ. This CDR3 contains 14 residues. Trimming at V came to 4 bases and at J to 8 bases, leaving 7 bases not matched to a gene. This TCR was recovered from a human donor who was either an allogeneic HSCT recipient or a stem cell or donor lymphocyte infusion donor (not recorded which). It is not recorded whose cells these are; they may come from a transplant donor. Sequenced material: blood, either unsorted or a sorted T cell fraction (not recorded which). The gene calls are TRBV5-1 and TRBJ2-1; 9 bases align to TRBD2. The CDR3 reads CASSDVAGVHEQFF. The DNA of the CDR3 is TGCGCCAGCAGCGACGTAGCGGGAGTTCATGAGCAGTTCTTC. Supplemented by reference TRBV5-1 and TRBJ2-1, the full variable domain reads KAGVTQTPRYLIKTRGQQVTLSCSPISGHRSVSWYQQTPGQGLQFLFEYFSETQRNKGNFPGRFSGRQFSNSRSEMNVSTLELGDSALYLCASSDVAGVHEQFFGPGTRLTVL.